This T cell receptor beta chain was obtained from a study of yellow fever vaccine responses in identical twins. A word on this clonotype: Its antigen is as yet unknown.

The CDR3 loop spans 14 amino acids. With V trimmed by 4 bases and J by 2 bases, 5 bases remained unmatched. In germline, CDR1 is MNHEY, CDR2 SVGEGT. Findings and limits, study-wide: Reportedly, twins showed a vaccine T cell response that looked partly convergent and partly personalized.

TCRdb called the RT-PCR reads again in MiXCR, with one record for every CDR3 protein. Counted here are 13,000 or so distinct CDR3 sequences, roughly 86% occurring once; the ten biggest clones make up over 1.5%. This chain links TRBV6-2 or TRBV6-3 with TRBJ2-7; 7 nucleotides line up with TRBD1. Sequencing used T cells from blood (PBMCs), unsorted or a sorted subset (not recorded which), obtained before or after yellow fever vaccination (not recorded which). The receptor's source is a woman aged 18-35 years who received the yellow fever vaccine. CDR3 sequence reads: CASSWGTDAYEQYF. Here the CDR3 DNA reads TGTGCCAGCAGTTGGGGGACAGATGCCTACGAGCAGTACTTC.